This TCR beta chain appears in the sequencing data of a study of OX40 agonist ivuxolimab in advanced cancers. CDR1 and CDR2 from the germline V gene are MDHEN and SYDVKM. This CDR3 is built from 15 residues. The J segment lost 2 bases and the V segment lost 2 bases, leaving 4 bases of the junction unmatched. By share of the sample, this clone is large (0.1 to 1%). Profiling relied on immunoSEQ multiplex PCR, and the TCRdb table lists in-frame clones only, not all of them. The sample lists approximately 20,000 clones, 65% to 85% seen once, with roughly 23% in the top ten. This receptor was identified in an adult with an advanced solid tumor such as melanoma, head and neck, liver or kidney cancer. The sequences come from CD4+ or CD8+ T cells sorted from blood, collected in a trial of the OX40 agonist ivuxolimab. The rearrangement links TRBV28 to TRBJ2-3; TRBD2 agrees at 7 bases. CDR3 residues: CASSLEGLLTDTQYF. CDR3 nucleotide sequence: TGTGCCAGCAGTTTAGAGGGACTACTCACAGATACGCAGTATTTT.